This T cell receptor beta chain is drawn from a study of long-term antiretroviral therapy in people with HIV. The V segment lost 4 bases and the J segment 4 bases; nucleotides outside the gene matches: 4. The CDR3 extends over 14 amino acids. CDR1 is SGHTS, CDR2 YDEGEE, per germline. With survey level as its setting, the immunoSEQ assay was v3.0. The assay was immunoSEQ multiplex PCR, and TCRdb's table has in-frame clones only and misses some. This table holds around 25,000 clones, around 95% found once. Sequencing was performed on unsorted PBMCs, taken roughly 5 years after starting antiretroviral therapy. The chain recombines TRBV5-8 with TRBJ1-5; the match to TRBD1 covers 8 bases. The clonotype was recovered from a woman between 45 and 60 years old with HIV. CDR3 sequence (DNA): TGTGCCAGCAGCCTGAGGACAGGGAATCAGCCCCAGCATTTT. This encodes CASSLRTGNQPQHF.